The TCR beta chain under discussion was sequenced for a study of identical twins. Germline-derived CDR1 and CDR2 are LNHNV and YYDKDF (reference sequence). The CDR3 is made up of 17 amino acids. The V gene end was trimmed by 0 bases and the J gene end by 1 base; junction bases not matched to a gene: 4. Unique molecular identifiers were present on cDNA, and template switching added a universal primer site. TCRdb re-analysed the 5' RACE reads in MiXCR, keeping a single row per CDR3 protein. The table has some 500,000 distinct CDR3 sequences, just under 10% seen once; the top ten hold 2.5% to 3.5%. This clonotype has ten or more counts. These data were also reused for a study on yellow fever vaccine responses in identical twins. That paper notes: Twins reportedly appeared to share part of their vaccine T cell response while keeping part individual.

Sequencing was performed on PBMCs. This receptor was obtained from a woman in her late teens or twenties in good health. The genes are TRBV15 and TRBJ2-2; 8 positions match TRBD1. For the CDR3, the DNA is TGTGCCACCAGCAGAGAGGCCGGGACAGGGAACACCGGGGAGCTGTTTTTT. Its translation is CATSREAGTGNTGELFF.